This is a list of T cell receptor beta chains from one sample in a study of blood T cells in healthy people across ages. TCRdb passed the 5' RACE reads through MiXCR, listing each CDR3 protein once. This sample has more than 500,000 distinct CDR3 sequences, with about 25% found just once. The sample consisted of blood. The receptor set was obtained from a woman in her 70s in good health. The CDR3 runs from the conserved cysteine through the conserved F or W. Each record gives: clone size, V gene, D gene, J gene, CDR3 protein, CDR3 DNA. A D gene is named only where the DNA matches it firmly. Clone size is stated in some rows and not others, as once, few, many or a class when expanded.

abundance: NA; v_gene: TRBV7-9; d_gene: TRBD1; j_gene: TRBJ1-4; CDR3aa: CASSLDVTGTEKLFF; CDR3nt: TGTGCCAGCAGCTTAGATGTGACAGGGACGGAAAAACTGTTTTTT
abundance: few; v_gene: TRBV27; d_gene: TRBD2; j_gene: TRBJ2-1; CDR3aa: CASRGLAGGEKNEQFF; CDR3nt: TGTGCCAGCAGGGGACTAGCGGGGGGGGAGAAAAATGAGCAGTTCTTC
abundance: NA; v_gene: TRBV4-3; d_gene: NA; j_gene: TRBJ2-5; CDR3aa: CASSVNVRGEETQYF; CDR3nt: TGCGCCAGCAGCGTGAACGTCAGGGGCGAAGAGACCCAGTACTTC
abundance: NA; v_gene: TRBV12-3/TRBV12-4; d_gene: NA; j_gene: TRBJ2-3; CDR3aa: CASSLSSRYTDTQYF; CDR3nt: TGTGCCAGCAGTTTATCGTCTAGATACACAGATACGCAGTATTTT
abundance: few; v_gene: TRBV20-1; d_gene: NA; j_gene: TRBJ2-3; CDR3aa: CSANLDTQYF; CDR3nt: TGCAGTGCCAACCTCGATACGCAGTATTTT
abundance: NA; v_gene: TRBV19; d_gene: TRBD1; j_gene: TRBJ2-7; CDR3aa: CASTTTGSSYEQYF; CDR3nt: TGTGCCAGTACCACGACAGGGAGCTCCTACGAGCAGTACTTC
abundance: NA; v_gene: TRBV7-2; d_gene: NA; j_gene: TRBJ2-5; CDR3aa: CASSPSWGSETQYF; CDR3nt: TGTGCCAGCAGCCCTAGCTGGGGTTCGGAGACCCAGTACTTC
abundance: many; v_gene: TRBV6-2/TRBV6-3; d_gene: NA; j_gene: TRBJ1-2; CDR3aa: CASSYSVYGYTF; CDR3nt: TGTGCCAGCAGTTACTCGGTTTATGGCTACACCTTC
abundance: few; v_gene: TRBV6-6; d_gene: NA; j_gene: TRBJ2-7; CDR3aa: CATADTSYEQYF; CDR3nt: TGTGCCACCGCGGACACGTCCTACGAGCAGTACTTC
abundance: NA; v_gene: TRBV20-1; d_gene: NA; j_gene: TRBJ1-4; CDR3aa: CSARWGQSAEKLFF; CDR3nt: TGCAGCGCTCGTTGGGGGCAGTCCGCTGAAAAACTGTTTTTT
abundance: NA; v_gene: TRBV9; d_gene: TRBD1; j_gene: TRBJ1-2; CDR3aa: CASSPGDRVNYGYTF; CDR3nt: TGTGCCAGCAGCCCAGGGGACAGGGTTAACTATGGCTACACCTTC
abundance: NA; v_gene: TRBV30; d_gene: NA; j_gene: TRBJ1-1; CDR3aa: CAWRGLGGNTEAFF; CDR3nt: TGTGCCTGGAGGGGACTAGGGGGGAACACTGAAGCTTTCTTT
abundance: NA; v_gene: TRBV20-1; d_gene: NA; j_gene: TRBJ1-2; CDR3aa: CSATPRGNPNYGYTF; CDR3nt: TGCAGTGCTACCCCTAGGGGGAACCCTAACTATGGCTACACCTTC
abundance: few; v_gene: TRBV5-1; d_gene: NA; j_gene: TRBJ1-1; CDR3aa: CASTAQGLNTEAFF; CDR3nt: TGCGCCAGCACCGCCCAGGGACTGAACACTGAAGCTTTCTTT
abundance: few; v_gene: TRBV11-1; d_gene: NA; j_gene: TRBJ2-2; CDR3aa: CASVGGLNTGELLF; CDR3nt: TGTGCCAGTGTCGGCGGGTTAAACACCGGGGAGCTGCTTTTT
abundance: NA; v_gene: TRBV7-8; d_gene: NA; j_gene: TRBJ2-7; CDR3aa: CASSLNYQGKIGGQYF; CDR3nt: TGTGCCAGCAGCTTAAATTATCAGGGAAAAATAGGGGGGCAGTACTTC
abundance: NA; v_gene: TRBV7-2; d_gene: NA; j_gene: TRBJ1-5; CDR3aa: CASSLRFSSNQPQHF; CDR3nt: TGTGCCAGCAGCTTGCGTTTCAGTAGCAATCAGCCCCAGCATTTT
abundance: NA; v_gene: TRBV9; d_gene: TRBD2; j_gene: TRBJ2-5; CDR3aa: CASSVAGGVPLMVGQETQYF; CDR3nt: TGTGCCAGCAGCGTAGCGGGAGGGGTTCCCCTAATGGTCGGTCAAGAGACCCAGTACTTC
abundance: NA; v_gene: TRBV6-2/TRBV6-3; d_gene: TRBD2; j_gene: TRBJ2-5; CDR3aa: CASPTSGLQETQYF; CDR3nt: TGTGCCAGCCCGACTAGCGGATTACAAGAGACCCAGTACTTC
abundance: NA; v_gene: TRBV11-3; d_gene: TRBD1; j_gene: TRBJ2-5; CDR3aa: CASSPRTGAAYQQYF; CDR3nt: TGTGCCAGCAGCCCTCGGACAGGGGCGGCTTACCAGCAGTACTTC
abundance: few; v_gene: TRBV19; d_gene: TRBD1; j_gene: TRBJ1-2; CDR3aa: CASTRGGDRSNYGYTF; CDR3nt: TGTGCCAGTACCCGGGGTGGGGACAGGTCTAACTATGGCTACACCTTC
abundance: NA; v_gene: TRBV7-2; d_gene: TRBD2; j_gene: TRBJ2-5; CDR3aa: CASSMGGGQETQYF; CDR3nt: TGTGCCAGCAGCATGGGCGGGGGGCAAGAGACCCAGTACTTC
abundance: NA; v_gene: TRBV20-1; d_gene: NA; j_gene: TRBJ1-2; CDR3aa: CSASYGSYGYTF; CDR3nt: TGCAGTGCTAGTTATGGGAGCTATGGCTACACCTTC
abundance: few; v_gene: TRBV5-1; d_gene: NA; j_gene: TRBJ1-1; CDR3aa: CASTVGQNTEAFF; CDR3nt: TGCGCCAGCACCGTTGGACAGAACACTGAAGCTTTCTTT
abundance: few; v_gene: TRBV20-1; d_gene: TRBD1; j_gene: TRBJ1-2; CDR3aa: CSAGDMGQTSTYGYTF; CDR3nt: TGCAGTGCTGGAGATATGGGACAGACTAGTACCTATGGCTACACCTTC
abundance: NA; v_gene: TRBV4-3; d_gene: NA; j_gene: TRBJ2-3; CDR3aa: CASSLVRSLSDTRYF; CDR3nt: TGCGCCAGCAGCCTGGTTAGGAGTTTATCAGATACGCGGTATTTT
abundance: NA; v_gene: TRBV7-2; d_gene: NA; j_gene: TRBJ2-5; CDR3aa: CASSLKSSIQETQYF; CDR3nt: TGTGCCAGCAGCTTAAAAAGTAGTATCCAAGAGACCCAGTACTTC
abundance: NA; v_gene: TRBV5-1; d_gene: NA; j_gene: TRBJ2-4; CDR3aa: CASSTGPAKNIQYF; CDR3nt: TGCGCCAGCAGCACCGGGCCAGCCAAAAACATTCAGTACTTC
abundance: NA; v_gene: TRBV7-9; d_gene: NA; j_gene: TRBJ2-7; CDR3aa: CVSSLGWAGEVEQYF; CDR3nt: TGTGTCAGCAGCTTAGGGTGGGCAGGGGAGGTCGAGCAGTACTTC
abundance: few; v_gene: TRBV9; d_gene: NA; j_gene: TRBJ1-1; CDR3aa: CASSVDHKGHTEAFF; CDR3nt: TGTGCCAGCAGCGTAGATCATAAGGGACATACTGAAGCTTTCTTT
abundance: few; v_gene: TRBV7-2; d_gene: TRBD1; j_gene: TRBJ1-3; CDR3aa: CASSRGQANTIYF; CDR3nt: TGTGCCAGCAGCCGAGGACAGGCAAACACCATATATTTT
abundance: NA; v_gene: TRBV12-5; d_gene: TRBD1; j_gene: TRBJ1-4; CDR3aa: CASGLDRINEKLFF; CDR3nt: TGTGCTAGTGGCCTGGACAGGATAAATGAAAAACTGTTTTTT
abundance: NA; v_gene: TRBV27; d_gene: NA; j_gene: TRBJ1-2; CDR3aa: CASSLRQETNYGYTF; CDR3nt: TGTGCCAGCAGTCTCCGACAGGAGACTAACTATGGCTACACCTTC
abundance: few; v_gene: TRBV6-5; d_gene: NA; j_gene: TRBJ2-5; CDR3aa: CASSYWRGVLETQYF; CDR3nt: TGTGCCAGCAGTTACTGGAGGGGGGTTTTGGAGACCCAGTACTTC
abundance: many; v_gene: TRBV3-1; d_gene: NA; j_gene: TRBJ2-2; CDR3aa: CASSQGPGELFF; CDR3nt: TGTGCCAGCAGCCAAGGCCCCGGGGAGCTGTTTTTT
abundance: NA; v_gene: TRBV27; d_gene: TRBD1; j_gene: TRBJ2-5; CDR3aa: CASSPGTGVRETQYF; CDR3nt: TGTGCCAGCAGTCCCGGGACAGGGGTCCGGGAGACCCAGTACTTC
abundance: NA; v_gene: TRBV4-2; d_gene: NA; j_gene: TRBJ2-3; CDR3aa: CASSQAGTSTLF; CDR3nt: TGTGCCAGCAGCCAAGCTGGAACGTCCACCCTCTTT
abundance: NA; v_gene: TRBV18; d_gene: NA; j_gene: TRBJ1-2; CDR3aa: CASSGTPSNYGYTF; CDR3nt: TGTGCCAGCTCCGGGACACCCTCTAACTATGGCTACACCTTC
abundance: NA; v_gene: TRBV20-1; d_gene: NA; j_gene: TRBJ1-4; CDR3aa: CSAISQGKLFF; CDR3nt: TGCAGTGCTATTTCACAGGGAAAACTGTTTTTT
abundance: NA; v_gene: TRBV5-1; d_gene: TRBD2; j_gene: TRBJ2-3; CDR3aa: CASSFASRTSGGDTDTQYF; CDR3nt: TGCGCCAGCAGCTTCGCTTCTCGGACTAGCGGGGGCGACACAGATACGCAGTATTTT
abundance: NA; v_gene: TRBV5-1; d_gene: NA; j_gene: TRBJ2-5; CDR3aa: CASSLATGNQETQYF; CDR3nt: TGCGCCAGCAGCTTGGCCACAGGGAACCAAGAGACCCAGTACTTC
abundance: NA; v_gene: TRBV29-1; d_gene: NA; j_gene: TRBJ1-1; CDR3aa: CSVVTGRTEAFF; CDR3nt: TGCAGCGTTGTTACCGGACGGACTGAAGCTTTCTTT
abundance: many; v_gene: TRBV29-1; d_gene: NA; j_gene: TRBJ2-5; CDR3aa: CSVVPEETQYF; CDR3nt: TGCAGCGTTGTTCCCGAGGAGACCCAGTACTTC